This TCR beta chain was identified during a study of blood T cell repertoires in COVID-19. The overall study: Acute-phase and convalescent COVID-19 samples originated in the United States, Italy and Spain. From T cells, B-cell-depleted T cells, or PBMCs came the material, which was cDNA or gDNA.

Germline values: CDR1 LNHDA, CDR2 SQIVND (reference sequence). V gave up 7 bases and J gave up 4 bases, with 14 bases separating them. The CDR3 loop spans 14 amino acids. Authors' processing steps: Reference gene primers were amplified, and this amplification served to estimate nucleated cell counts. Sequencing was performed with immunoSEQ multiplex PCR; in TCRdb, only in-frame clones are kept and a portion is missing. V and J calls and clone size are given by that table; D and trimming were obtained from the DNA. This repertoire shows roughly 440,000 clones, 88% found once; its top ten account for around 13%. Seattle patients were enrolled while actively infected and followed longitudinally.

The chain recombines TRBV19 with TRBJ1-3; TRBD1 might be the D (6 bases). Sequenced sample: peripheral blood. The TCR comes from a woman between 45 and 65 years old with COVID-19, enrolled during active disease. The CDR3 DNA is TGTGCCAGTAACCAACAGGGTGCCGGAAACACCATATATTTT. It encodes CASNQQGAGNTIYF.